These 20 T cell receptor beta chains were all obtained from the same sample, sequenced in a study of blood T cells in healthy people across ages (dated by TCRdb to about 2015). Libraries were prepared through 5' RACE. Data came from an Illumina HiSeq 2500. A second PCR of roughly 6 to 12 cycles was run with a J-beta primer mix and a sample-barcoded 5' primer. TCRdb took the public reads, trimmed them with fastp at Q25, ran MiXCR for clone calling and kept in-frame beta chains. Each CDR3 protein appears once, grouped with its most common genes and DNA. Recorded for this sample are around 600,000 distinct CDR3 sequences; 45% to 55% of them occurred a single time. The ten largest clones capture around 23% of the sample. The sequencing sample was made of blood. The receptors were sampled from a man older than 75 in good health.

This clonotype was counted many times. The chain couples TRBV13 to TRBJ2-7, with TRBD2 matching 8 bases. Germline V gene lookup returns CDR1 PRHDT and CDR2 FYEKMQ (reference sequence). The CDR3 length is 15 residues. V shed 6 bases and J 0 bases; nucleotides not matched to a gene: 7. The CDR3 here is CASRTRGGSSYEQYF. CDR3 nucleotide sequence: TGTGCCAGCAGAACACGCGGGGGGAGCTCCTACGAGCAGTACTTC.

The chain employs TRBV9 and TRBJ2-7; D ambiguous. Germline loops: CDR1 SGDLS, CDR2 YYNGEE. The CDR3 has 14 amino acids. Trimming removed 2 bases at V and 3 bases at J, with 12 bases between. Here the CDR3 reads CASSVIGSRYEQYF. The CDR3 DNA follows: TGTGCCAGCAGCGTGATCGGGTCTCGCTACGAGCAGTACTTC.

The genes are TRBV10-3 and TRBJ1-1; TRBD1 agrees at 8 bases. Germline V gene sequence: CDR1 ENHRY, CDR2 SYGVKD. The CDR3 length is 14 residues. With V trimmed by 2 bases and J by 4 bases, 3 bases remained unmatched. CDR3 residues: CAISETGGGTEAFF. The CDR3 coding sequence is TGTGCCATCAGTGAGACAGGGGGGGGCACTGAAGCTTTCTTT.

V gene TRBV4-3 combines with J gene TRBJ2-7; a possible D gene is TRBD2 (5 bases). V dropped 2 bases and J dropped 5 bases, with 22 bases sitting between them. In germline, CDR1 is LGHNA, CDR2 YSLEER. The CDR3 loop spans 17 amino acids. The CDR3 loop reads CASSQSLEARRTHEQYF. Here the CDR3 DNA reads TGCGCCAGCAGCCAATCCCTGGAGGCCAGAAGGACCCACGAGCAGTACTTC.

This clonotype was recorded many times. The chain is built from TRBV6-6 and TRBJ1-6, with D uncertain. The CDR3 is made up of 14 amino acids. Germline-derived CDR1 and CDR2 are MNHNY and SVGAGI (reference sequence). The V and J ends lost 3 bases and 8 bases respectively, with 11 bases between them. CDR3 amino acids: CASSYVRADSPLHF. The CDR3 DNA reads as TGTGCCAGCAGTTATGTCCGAGCCGATTCACCCCTCCACTTT.

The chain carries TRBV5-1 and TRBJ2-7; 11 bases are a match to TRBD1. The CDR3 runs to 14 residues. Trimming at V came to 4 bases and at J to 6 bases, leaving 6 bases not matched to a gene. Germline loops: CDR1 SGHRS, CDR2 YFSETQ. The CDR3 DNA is TGCGCCAGCAGCCAGGGACAGGGGGTTGCCGAGCAGTACTTC. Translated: CASSQGQGVAEQYF. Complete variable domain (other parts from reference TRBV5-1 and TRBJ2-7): KAGVTQTPRYLIKTRGQQVTLSCSPISGHRSVSWYQQTPGQGLQFLFEYFSETQRNKGNFPGRFSGRQFSNSRSEMNVSTLELGDSALYLCASSQGQGVAEQYFGPGTRLTVT.

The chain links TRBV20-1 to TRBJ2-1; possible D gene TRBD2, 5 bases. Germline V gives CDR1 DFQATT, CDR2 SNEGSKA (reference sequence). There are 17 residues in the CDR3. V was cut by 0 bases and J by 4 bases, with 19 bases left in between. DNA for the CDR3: TGCAGTGCTAGAGAAGACACTTGGGGAGATCGGTACAATGAGCAGTTCTTC. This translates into CSAREDTWGDRYNEQFF.

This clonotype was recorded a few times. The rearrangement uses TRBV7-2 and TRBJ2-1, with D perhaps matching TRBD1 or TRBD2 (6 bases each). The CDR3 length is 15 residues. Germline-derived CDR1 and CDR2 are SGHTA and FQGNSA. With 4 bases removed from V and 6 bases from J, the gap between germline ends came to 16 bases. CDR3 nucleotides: TGTGCCAGCAGCTCTACACAGGGAGGTAGCAATGAGCAGTTCTTC. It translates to CASSSTQGGSNEQFF.

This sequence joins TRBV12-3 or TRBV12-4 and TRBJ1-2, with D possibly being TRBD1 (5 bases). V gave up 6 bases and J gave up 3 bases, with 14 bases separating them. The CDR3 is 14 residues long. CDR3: CASSWQGWYYGYTF. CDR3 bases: TGTGCCAGCAGCTGGCAGGGTTGGTACTATGGCTACACCTTC.

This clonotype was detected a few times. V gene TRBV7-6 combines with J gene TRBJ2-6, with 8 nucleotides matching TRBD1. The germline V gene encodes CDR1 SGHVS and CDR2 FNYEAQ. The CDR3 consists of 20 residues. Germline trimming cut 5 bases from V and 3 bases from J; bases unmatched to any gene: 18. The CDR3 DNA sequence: TGTGCCAGCAGCCCCCGGAGGACAGGGTTCCGAGGATTTGGGGCCAACGTCCTGACTTTC. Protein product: CASSPRRTGFRGFGANVLTF.

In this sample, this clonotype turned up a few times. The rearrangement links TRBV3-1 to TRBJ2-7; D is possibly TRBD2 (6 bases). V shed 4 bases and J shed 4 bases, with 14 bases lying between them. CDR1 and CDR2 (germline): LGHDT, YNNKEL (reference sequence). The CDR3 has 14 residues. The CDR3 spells CASSPPGGWYEQYF. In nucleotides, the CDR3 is TGTGCCAGCAGCCCCCCCGGGGGTTGGTACGAGCAGTACTTC.

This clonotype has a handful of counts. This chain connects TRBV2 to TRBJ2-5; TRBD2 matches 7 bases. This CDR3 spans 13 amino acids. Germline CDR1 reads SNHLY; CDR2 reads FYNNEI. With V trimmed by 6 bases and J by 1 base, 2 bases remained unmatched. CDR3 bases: TGTGCCAGCAGGGGACTAAGCCAAGAGACCCAGTACTTC. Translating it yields CASRGLSQETQYF.

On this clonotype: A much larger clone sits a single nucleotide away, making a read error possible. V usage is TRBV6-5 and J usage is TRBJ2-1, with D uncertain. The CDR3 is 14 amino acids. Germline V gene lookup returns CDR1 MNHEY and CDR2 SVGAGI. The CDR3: CASSDGLPYSEQFF. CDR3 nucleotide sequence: TGTGCCAGCAGCGACGGGCTTCCCTACAGTGAGCAGTTCTTC.

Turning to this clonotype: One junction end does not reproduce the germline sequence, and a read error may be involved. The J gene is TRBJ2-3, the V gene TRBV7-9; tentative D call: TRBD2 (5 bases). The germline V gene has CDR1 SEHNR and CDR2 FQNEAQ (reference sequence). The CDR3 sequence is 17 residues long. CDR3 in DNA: TGTGCCAACAGCTTAGCGCCGGCAGCTACTAGCACAGATACGCAGTATTTT. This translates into CANSLAPAATSTDTQYF.

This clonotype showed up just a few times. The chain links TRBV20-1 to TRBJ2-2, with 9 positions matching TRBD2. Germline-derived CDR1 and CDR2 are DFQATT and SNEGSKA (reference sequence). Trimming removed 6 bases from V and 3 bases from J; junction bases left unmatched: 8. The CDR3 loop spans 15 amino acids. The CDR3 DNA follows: TGCAGTGCCACTCCCGGCGGGAGGGACACCGGGGAGCTGTTTTTT. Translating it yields CSATPGGRDTGELFF.

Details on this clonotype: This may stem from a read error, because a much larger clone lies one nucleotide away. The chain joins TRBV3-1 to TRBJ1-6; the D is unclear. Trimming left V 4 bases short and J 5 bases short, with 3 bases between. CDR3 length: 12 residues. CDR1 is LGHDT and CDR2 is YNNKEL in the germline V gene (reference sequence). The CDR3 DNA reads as TGTGCCAGCAGCCGGCATAATTCACCCCTCCACTTT. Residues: CASSRHNSPLHF.

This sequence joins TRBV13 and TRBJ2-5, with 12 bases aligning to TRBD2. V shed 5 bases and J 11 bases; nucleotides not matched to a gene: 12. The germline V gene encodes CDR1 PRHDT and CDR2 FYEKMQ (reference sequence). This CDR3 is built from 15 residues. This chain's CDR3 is CASSNGLAGLVEQYF. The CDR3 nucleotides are TGTGCCAGCAGCAACGGACTAGCGGGATTGGTTGAGCAGTACTTC. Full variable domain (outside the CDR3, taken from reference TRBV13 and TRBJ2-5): AAGVIQSPRHLIKEKRETATLKCYPIPRHDTVYWYQQGPGQDPQFLISFYEKMQSDKGSIPDRFSAQQFSDYHSELNMSSLELGDSALYFCASSNGLAGLVEQYFGPGTRLLVL.

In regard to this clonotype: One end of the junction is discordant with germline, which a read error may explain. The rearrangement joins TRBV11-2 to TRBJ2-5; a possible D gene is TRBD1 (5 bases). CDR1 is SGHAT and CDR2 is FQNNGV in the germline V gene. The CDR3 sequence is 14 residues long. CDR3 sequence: CASSLVAATEAQYF. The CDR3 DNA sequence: TGTGCCAGCAGCTTAGTGGCTGCGACAGAGGCCCAGTACTTC.

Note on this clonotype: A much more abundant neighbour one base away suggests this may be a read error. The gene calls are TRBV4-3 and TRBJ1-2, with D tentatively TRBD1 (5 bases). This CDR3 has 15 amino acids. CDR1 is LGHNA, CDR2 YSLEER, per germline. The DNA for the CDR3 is TGCGCCGGCAGCCAAGATATAGGGACGGTATATGGCTACACCTTC. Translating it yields CAGSQDIGTVYGYTF.

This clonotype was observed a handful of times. This chain's CDR3 is CASSARTPIETQYF. The CDR3 DNA reads as TGTGCCAGCAGTGCCCGGACTCCCATAGAGACCCAGTACTTC. V usage is TRBV28 and J usage is TRBJ2-5, with D possibly matching TRBD2 (5 bases). CDR1 MDHEN and CDR2 SYDVKM come from the germline V gene. The CDR3 contains 14 residues. V lost 5 bases and J lost 4, with 14 bases in between.